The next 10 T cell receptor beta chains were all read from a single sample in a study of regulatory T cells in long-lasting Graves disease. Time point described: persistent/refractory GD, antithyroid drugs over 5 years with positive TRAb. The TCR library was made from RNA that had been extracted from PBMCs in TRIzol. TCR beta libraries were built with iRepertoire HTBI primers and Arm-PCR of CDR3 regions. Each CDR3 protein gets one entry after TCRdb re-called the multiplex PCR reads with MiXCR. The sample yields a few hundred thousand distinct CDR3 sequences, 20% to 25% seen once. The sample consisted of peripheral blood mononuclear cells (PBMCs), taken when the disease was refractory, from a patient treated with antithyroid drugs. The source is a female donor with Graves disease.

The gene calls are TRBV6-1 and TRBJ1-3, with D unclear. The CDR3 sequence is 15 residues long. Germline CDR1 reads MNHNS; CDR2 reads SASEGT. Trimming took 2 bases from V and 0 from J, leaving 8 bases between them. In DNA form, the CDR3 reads TGTGCCAGCAGTGAATTGCGGACCTCTGGAAACACCATATATTTT. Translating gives CASSELRTSGNTIYF.

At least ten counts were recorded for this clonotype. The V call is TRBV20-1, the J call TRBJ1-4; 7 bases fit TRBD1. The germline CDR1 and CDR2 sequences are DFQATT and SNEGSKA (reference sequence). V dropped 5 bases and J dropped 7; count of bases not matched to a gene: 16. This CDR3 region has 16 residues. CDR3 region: CSAGTAIAYPVEKLFF. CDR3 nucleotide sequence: TGCAGTGCTGGGACAGCGATAGCATATCCGGTTGAAAAACTGTTTTTT.

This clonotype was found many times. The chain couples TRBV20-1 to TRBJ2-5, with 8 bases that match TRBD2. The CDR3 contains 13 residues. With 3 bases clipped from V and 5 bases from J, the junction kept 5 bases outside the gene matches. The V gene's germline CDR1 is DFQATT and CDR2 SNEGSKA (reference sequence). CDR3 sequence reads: CSASSGRPETQYF. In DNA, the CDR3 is TGCAGTGCTAGCAGCGGGAGACCGGAGACCCAGTACTTC.

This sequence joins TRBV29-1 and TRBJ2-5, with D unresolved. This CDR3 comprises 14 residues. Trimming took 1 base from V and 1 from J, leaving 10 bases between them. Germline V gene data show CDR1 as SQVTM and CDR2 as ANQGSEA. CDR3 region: CSVEVGSSQETQYF. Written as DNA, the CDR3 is TGCAGCGTTGAAGTGGGCAGCTCCCAAGAGACCCAGTACTTC. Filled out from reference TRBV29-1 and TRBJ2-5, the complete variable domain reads SAVISQKPSRDICQRGTSLTIQCQVDSQVTMMFWYRQQPGQSLTLIATANQGSEATYESGFVIDKFPISRPNLTFSTLTVSNMSPEDSSIYLCSVEVGSSQETQYFGPGTRLLVL.

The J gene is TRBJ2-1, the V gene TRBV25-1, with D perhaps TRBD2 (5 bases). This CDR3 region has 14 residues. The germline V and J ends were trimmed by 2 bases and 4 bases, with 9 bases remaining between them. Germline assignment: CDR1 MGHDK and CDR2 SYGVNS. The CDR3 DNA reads TGTGCCAGCAGTGAAAGAGCGGAGTACAATGAGCAGTTCTTC. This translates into CASSERAEYNEQFF.

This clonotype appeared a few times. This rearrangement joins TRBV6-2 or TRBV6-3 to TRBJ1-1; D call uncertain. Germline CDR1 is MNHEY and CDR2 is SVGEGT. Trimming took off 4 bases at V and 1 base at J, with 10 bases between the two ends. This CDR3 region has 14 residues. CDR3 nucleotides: TGTGCCAGCAGTTCCCACTCGGGGAACACTGAAGCTTTCTTT. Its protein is CASSSHSGNTEAFF.

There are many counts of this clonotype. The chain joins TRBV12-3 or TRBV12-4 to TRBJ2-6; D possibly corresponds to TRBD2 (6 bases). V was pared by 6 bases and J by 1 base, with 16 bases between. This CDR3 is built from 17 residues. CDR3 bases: TGTGCCAGCAGCCGAGGGGAGGTTGGGTCTGGGGCCAACGTCCTGACTTTC. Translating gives CASSRGEVGSGANVLTF.

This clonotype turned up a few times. CDR3 DNA: TGTGCCAGCAGCTTATGGATGAGACAGAGACAAGAGACCCAGTACTTC. Translating gives CASSLWMRQRQETQYF. The genes are TRBV7-9 and TRBJ2-5, with D maybe TRBD1 (5 bases). The CDR3 is 16 residues long. V lost 2 bases and J lost 2, with 15 bases in between. The germline gives CDR1 SEHNR, CDR2 FQNEAQ (reference sequence).

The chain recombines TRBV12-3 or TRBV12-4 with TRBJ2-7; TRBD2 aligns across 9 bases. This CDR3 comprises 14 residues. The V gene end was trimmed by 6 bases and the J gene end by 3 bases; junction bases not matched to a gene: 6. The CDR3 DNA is TGTGCCAGCAGCGCACTAGCGGGTATCTACGAGCAGTACTTC. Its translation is CASSALAGIYEQYF.

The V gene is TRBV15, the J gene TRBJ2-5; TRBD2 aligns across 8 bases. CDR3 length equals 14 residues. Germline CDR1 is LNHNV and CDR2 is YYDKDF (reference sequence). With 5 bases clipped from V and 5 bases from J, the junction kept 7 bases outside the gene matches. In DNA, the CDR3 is TGTGCCACCAGCCAGCGGGAGTGGGGGGAGACCCAGTACTTC. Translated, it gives CATSQREWGETQYF.